This TCR beta chain was obtained from a study of shared clonotypes between healthy human individuals. Overall study context: There were three CD4 naive, three CD4 memory, two CD8 naive and one CD8 memory plates per donor.

This CDR3 has 14 residues. V dropped 1 base and J dropped 0 bases, with 7 bases sitting between them. Germline V gene lookup returns CDR1 LNHNV and CDR2 YYDKDF (reference sequence). The study drew its donors from healthy HIV-negative adults without recent acute infections or vaccinations. Investigators divided CD4+ cells into CD45RA+ naive and CD45RA-negative memory subsets. In the source study's methods: Filtering differed, since immunoSEQ gave only junction sequences and no quality scores. Clones were sequenced by immunoSEQ multiplex PCR, and TCRdb holds only the in-frame ones, with some missing. V and J calls plus clone size are reproduced from that table; the DNA served to infer D and trimming. The profile covers about a million clones, with under 80% appearing a single time and roughly 1.4% taken by the ten largest.

The chain is built from TRBV15 and TRBJ2-7; no firm D call. The specimen was memory CD4+ T cells sorted from blood. The subset was: CD45RA-negative fraction. This clonotype originated in a man in his late teens or twenties in good health. The CDR3 loop is CATSRGAPSYEQYF. The CDR3 nucleotides read TGTGCCACCAGCAGAGGAGCTCCCTCCTACGAGCAGTACTTC.